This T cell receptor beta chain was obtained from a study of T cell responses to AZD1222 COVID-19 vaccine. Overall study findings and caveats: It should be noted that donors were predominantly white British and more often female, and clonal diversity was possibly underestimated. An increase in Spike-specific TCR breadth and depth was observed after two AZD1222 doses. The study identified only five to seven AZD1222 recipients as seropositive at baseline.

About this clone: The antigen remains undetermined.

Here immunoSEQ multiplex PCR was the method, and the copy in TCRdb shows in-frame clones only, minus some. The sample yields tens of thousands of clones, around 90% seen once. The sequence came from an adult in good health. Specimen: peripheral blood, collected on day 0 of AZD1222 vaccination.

The CDR3 protein is CASTETGRDTEAFF. CDR3 DNA sequence: TGTGCCAGCACCGAGACAGGTAGGGACACTGAAGCTTTCTTT. The V and J genes are TRBV6-5 and TRBJ1-1; TRBD1 might be the D (6 bases). Trimming took off 7 bases at V and 3 bases at J, with 15 bases between the two ends. The CDR3 has 14 amino acids. The germline V gene encodes CDR1 MNHEY and CDR2 SVGAGI.